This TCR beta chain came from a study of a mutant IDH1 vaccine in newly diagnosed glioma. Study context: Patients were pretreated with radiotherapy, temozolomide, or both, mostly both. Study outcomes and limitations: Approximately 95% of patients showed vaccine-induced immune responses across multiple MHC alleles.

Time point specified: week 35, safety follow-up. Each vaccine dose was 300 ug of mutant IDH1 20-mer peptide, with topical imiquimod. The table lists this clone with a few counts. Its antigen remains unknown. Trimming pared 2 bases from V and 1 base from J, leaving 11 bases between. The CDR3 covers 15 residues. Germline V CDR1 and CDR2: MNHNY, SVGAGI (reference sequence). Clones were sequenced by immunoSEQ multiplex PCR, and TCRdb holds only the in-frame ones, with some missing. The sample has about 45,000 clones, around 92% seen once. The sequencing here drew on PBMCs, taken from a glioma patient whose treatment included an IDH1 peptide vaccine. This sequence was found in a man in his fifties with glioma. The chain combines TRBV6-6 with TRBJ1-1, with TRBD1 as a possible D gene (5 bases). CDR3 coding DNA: TGTGCCAGCAGTTACGGGGACCGACAGAACACTGAAGCTTTCTTT. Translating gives CASSYGDRQNTEAFF.